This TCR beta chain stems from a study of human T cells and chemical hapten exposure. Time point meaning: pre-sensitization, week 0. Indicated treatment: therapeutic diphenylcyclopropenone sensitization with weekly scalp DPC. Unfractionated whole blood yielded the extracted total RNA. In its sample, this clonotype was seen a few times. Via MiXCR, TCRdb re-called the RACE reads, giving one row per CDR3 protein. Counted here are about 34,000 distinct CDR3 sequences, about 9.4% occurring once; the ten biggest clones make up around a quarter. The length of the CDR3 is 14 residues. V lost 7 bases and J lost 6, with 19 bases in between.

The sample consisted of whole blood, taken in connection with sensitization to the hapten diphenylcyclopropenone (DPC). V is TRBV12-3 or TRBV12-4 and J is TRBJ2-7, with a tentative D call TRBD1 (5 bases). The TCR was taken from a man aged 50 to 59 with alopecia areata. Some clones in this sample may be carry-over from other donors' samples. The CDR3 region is CASTPQVGLAEQYF. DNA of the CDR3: TGTGCCAGCACCCCCCAGGTGGGGCTCGCCGAGCAGTACTTC.